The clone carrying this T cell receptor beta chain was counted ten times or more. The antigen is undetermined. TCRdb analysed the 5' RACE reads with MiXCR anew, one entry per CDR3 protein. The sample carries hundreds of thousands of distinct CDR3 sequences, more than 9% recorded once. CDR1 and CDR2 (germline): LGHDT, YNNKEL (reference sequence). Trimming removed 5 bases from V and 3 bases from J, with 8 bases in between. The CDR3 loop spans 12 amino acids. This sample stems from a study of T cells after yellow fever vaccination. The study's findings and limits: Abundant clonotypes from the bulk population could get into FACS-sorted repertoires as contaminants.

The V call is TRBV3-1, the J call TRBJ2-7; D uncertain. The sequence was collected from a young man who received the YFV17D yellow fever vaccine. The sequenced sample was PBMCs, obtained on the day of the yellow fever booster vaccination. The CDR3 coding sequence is TGTGCCAGCAGCAAAACTAACTACGAGCAGTACTTC. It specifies CASSKTNYEQYF.